The subject of this entry is one T cell receptor (beta chain). This clonotype was found many times. Its specific antigen is unknown. One end of the junction is discordant with germline, which a read error may explain. The record originates from a study of T-cell reconstitution after alpha-beta-depleted transplantation in children (dated by TCRdb to the mid-2010s). About the full investigation: T-cell immune reconstitution after TCRalphabeta/CD19-depleted allogeneic hematopoietic cell transplantation in children was quantitatively tracked in the study by means of TCR repertoire profiling.

The receptor library was made with PCR. Data came from an Illumina HiSeq 2500. To normalize quantification of the TCRbeta repertoire, the TCR libraries were built with molecular barcoding that relied on unique molecular identifiers. TCRdb reanalyzed the raw reads on its own, using fastp at Q25 for trimming and MiXCR for clone calling, and kept in-frame beta chains. Each CDR3 protein gets just one entry, which takes the most common genes and DNA from the rows behind it. This sample holds some 490,000 distinct CDR3 sequences; 9.5% to 15% were observed only once. The leading ten clones occupy about 5.6% of the sample. The input for sequencing was PBMCs from the stem cell graft donor, taken from the stem cell graft. The TCR originated in a human donor who donated a stem cell graft to a child with combined immunodeficiency.

Here the CDR3 is given as CASSRGQGNTEAFF. The sequence in DNA is TGTGCCAGCAGCCGCGGACAGGGGAACACTGAAGCTTTCTTT. This receptor chain uses TRBV4-3 and TRBJ1-1; 8 central bases correspond to TRBD1. The CDR3, from cysteine to phenylalanine, totals 14 residues. The read is trimmed to its CDR3 DNA, 42 bases read in frame from base 1. The germline V gene specifies LGHNA as CDR1 and YSLEER as CDR2.